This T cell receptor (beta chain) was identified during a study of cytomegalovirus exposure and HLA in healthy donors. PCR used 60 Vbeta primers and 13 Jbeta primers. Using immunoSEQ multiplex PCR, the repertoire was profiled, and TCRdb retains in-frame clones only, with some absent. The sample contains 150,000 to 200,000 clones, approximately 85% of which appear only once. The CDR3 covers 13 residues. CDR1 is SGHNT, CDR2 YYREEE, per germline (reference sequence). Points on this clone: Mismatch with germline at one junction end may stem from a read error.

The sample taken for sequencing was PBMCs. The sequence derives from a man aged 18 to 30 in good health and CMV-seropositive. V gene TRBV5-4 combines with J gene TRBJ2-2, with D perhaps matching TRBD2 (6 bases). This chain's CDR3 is CASSLAWPGGLFF. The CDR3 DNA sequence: TGTGCCAGCAGCTTGGCCTGGCCCGGGGGGCTGTTTTTT. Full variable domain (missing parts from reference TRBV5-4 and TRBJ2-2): ETGVTQSPTHLIKTRGQQVTLRCSSQSGHNTVSWYQQALGQGPQFIFQYYREEENGRGNFPPRFSGLQFPNYSSELNVNALELDDSALYLCASSLAWPGGLFFGEGSRLTVL.